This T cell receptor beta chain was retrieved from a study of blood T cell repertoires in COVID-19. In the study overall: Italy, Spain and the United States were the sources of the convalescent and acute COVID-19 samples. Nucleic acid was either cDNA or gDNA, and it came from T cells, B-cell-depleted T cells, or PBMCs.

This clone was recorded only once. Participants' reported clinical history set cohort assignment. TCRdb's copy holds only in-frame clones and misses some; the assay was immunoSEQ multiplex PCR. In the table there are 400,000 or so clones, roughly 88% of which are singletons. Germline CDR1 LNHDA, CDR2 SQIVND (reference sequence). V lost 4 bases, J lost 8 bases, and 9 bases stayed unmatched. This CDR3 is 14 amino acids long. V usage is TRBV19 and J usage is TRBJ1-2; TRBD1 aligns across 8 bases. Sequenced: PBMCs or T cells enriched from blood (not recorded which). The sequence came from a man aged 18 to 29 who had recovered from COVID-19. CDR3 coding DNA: TGTGCCAGTAGTAGCCGGGACAGGCTCCGCGGCTACACCTTC. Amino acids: CASSSRDRLRGYTF.